One and the same sample provided the 8 T cell receptor beta chains below, sequenced in a study of blood T cell repertoires in COVID-19. The data were produced by immunoSEQ multiplex PCR, yet TCRdb's version contains in-frame clones alone and is incomplete. The data hold 140,000 to 150,000 clones, with around four fifths observed a single time. Sequenced input: PBMCs or T cells enriched from blood (not recorded which). The source is a woman in her forties or fifties who had recovered from COVID-19.

This chain links TRBV3-1 (or the pseudogene TRBV3-2) with TRBJ1-6; D is uncertain. Germline-derived CDR1 and CDR2 are LGHDT and YNNKEL (reference sequence). V was clipped by 4 bases and J by 7 bases, with 8 bases between them. There are 13 residues in the CDR3. In DNA, the CDR3 is TGTGCCAGCAGCCCGAGGCCGAATTCACCCCTCCACTTT. Protein sequence: CASSPRPNSPLHF.

The chain is built from TRBV7-2 and TRBJ1-4; D remains unclear. CDR3 length equals 16 residues. The germline gives CDR1 SGHTA, CDR2 FQGNSA. V was clipped by 3 bases and J by 1 base, with 12 bases between them. The CDR3: CASSFGLRLTNEKLFF. The CDR3, as DNA: TGTGCCAGCAGCTTTGGGCTCCGCTTAACTAATGAAAAACTGTTTTTT.

This chain links TRBV5-1 with TRBJ2-3, with D possibly being TRBD1 (6 bases). Germline V lookup: CDR1 SGHRS, CDR2 YFSETQ. V was pared by 2 bases and J by 0 bases, with 7 bases between. The CDR3 is 14 amino acids. The CDR3 here is CASSLTGSTDTQYF. The CDR3 DNA follows: TGCGCCAGCAGCTTAACAGGGAGCACAGATACGCAGTATTTT. Based on the CDR3 plus reference TRBV5-1 and TRBJ2-3, the full variable domain is KAGVTQTPRYLIKTRGQQVTLSCSPISGHRSVSWYQQTPGQGLQFLFEYFSETQRNKGNFPGRFSGRQFSNSRSEMNVSTLELGDSALYLCASSLTGSTDTQYFGPGTRLTVL.

The V gene is TRBV2, the J gene TRBJ1-1; D is perhaps TRBD1 (6 bases). The V gene's germline CDR1 is SNHLY and CDR2 FYNNEI. This CDR3 is built from 13 residues. The V and J ends lost 6 bases and 7 bases respectively, with 15 bases between them. The CDR3 region is CASREPGHNEAFF. The CDR3 DNA is TGTGCCAGCAGGGAACCGGGACATAATGAAGCTTTCTTT.

V and J are TRBV19 and TRBJ1-4; no clear D gene. CDR3 size: 14 residues. From germline, CDR1 is LNHDA and CDR2 SQIVND (reference sequence). V shed 3 bases and J shed 8 bases, with 13 bases lying between them. The CDR3 reads CASSIEERPEKLFF. CDR3 coding DNA: TGTGCCAGTAGTATTGAGGAGAGGCCGGAAAAACTGTTTTTT. The whole variable domain, filled in from reference TRBV19 and TRBJ1-4, reads DGGITQSPKYLFRKEGQNVTLSCEQNLNHDAMYWYRQDPGQGLRLIYYSQIVNDFQKGDIAEGYSVSREKKESFPLTVTSAQKNPTAFYLCASSIEERPEKLFFGSGTQLSVL.

V is TRBV6-5 and J is TRBJ1-1; no clear D. The CDR3 covers 13 residues. Per germline, CDR1 MNHEY and CDR2 SVGAGI. The V end lost 5 bases, the J end lost 8 bases, and 15 bases lay between the germline ends. The CDR3 DNA reads as TGTGCCAGCAGTACCCACCCTGACGGGGAAGCTTTCTTT. It specifies CASSTHPDGEAFF.

V and J are TRBV14 and TRBJ2-7, with 8 bases matching TRBD1. Germline assignment: CDR1 SGHDN and CDR2 FVKESK. V lost 6 bases to trimming and J lost 4 bases; unmatched junction nucleotides: 8. This CDR3 is 14 amino acids long. CDR3 sequence reads: CASSLMDREYEQYF. CDR3 nucleotides: TGTGCCAGCAGTCTGATGGACAGGGAATACGAGCAGTACTTC.

The gene calls are TRBV6-5 and TRBJ1-6; D gene ambiguous. Germline assignment: CDR1 MNHEY and CDR2 SVGAGI. The ends were cut back, 7 bases at V and 7 bases at J, with 17 bases in the middle. The CDR3 extends over 15 amino acids. As DNA, the CDR3 is TGTGCCAGCACCCCCTTTGCAGGAAAAAATTCACCCCTCCACTTT. The encoded protein is CASTPFAGKNSPLHF.